This entry lists 21 T cell receptor beta chains sequenced from one sample in a study of blood T cells in healthy people across ages (dated by TCRdb to about 2015). Library preparation employed 5' RACE. The second PCR ran for roughly 7 to 12 cycles and used a J-beta primer mix along with a sample-barcoded 5' primer. In-frame beta chains were kept once TCRdb had trimmed the public reads at Q25 with fastp and called clones with MiXCR. Rows are combined by CDR3 protein, so each entry shows the most common genes and DNA. This sample gives some 1,800,000 distinct CDR3 sequences in total; 39% of them show up just once. More than 20% of the sample lies in the top ten. The sample comprised blood. The receptors stem from a human donor in good health.

The chain carries TRBV5-1 and TRBJ2-3; D is unclear. Germline-derived CDR1 and CDR2 are SGHRS and YFSETQ. Trimming took off 3 bases at V and 4 bases at J, with 9 bases between the two ends. This CDR3 contains 13 residues. The CDR3 coding sequence is TGCGCCAGCAGCTCGGTCCAATCAGATACGCAGTATTTT. Translation gives CASSSVQSDTQYF.

V usage is TRBV5-1 and J usage is TRBJ2-3, with 10 positions matching TRBD2. Germline lookup yields CDR1 SGHRS and CDR2 YFSETQ. CDR3 length: 16 residues. The junction had 9 bases not matched to a gene; V was cut back by 3 bases and J by 5 bases. As DNA, the CDR3 is TGCGCCAGCAGCTCTACTAGCGGGACACTGGGAGATACGCAGTATTTT. Its translation is CASSSTSGTLGDTQYF.

This sequence joins TRBV20-1 and TRBJ2-3; 15 bases line up with TRBD2. Germline V gene sequence: CDR1 DFQATT, CDR2 SNEGSKA (reference sequence). CDR3 length equals 16 residues. With 5 bases clipped from V and 3 bases from J, the junction kept 6 bases outside the gene matches. The CDR3 bases are TGCAGTGCTCCTAGGACTAGCGGGGGGGCAACAGATACGCAGTATTTT. It is translated as CSAPRTSGGATDTQYF.

This clonotype has just a few counts. J is TRBJ2-7 and V is TRBV4-1, with TRBD2 matching 7 bases. The J segment lost 1 base and the V segment lost 1 base, leaving 10 bases of the junction unmatched. Germline V CDR1 and CDR2: MGHRA, YSYEKL. CDR3 length: 17 amino acids. CDR3 DNA: TGCGCCAGCAGCCAAGGTCCTGACAGCGGGGATTCCTACGAGCAGTACTTC. Translation: CASSQGPDSGDSYEQYF.

Only one count was recorded for this clonotype. The junction does not match germline at one end; this may be a read error. CDR3 in amino acids: CASSHSGTRNSPLHF. The CDR3 DNA sequence: TGTGCCAGCAGTCACTCCGGGACACGAAATTCACCCCTCCACTTT. The J gene is TRBJ1-6, the V gene TRBV6-6, with a tentative D call TRBD1 (6 bases). The V gene's germline CDR1 is MNHNY and CDR2 SVGAGI (reference sequence). CDR3 size: 15 residues.

The V and J genes are TRBV20-1 and TRBJ1-1; D might be TRBD1 (5 bases). Trimming stripped 7 bases from V and 1 base from J, with 19 bases between. Germline V gene sequence: CDR1 DFQATT, CDR2 SNEGSKA (reference sequence). The CDR3 length is 15 residues. CDR3 sequence: CSGPPLRGGNTEAFF. The CDR3 DNA reads as TGCAGTGGGCCTCCATTAAGGGGAGGGAACACTGAAGCTTTCTTT.

The chain recombines TRBV12-3 or TRBV12-4 with TRBJ2-3; TRBD2 agrees at 7 bases. V shed 5 bases, J shed 2 bases, and the junction held 7 bases outside the gene matches. CDR3 length: 15 amino acids. In DNA form, the CDR3 reads TGTGCCAGCAGTCGAATCCTAGCGGCCACAGATACGCAGTATTTT. Its translation is CASSRILAATDTQYF.

In this sample, this clonotype turned up a few times. The chain joins TRBV20-1 to TRBJ2-7; D assignment may be TRBD1 or TRBD2 (5 bases each). Trimming removed 3 bases at V and 2 bases at J, with 11 bases between. This CDR3 is 13 amino acids long. In germline, CDR1 is DFQATT, CDR2 SNEGSKA (reference sequence). CDR3 amino acids: CSASGDGPYEQYF. The CDR3 DNA follows: TGCAGTGCTAGTGGGGACGGACCCTACGAGCAGTACTTC.

The rearrangement uses TRBV6-1 and TRBJ2-1; 13 nucleotides line up with TRBD2. The CDR3 covers 18 residues. The germline CDR1 and CDR2 sequences are MNHNS and SASEGT. With V trimmed by 4 bases and J by 0 bases, 6 bases remained unmatched. CDR3 coding DNA: TGTGCCAGCAGTGGACTAGCGGGGGGTCCCCGCTCCTACAATGAGCAGTTCTTC. Residues: CASSGLAGGPRSYNEQFF.

In regard to this clonotype: The germline gene is not matched at one end of the junction; a read error may be the cause. The chain is built from TRBV6-2 or TRBV6-3 and TRBJ2-1; weak D call: TRBD1 (6 bases). Germline lookup yields CDR1 MNHEY and CDR2 SVGEGT. CDR3 length: 17 residues. The CDR3: CAGSQERGTNLYNEQFF. CDR3 sequence (DNA): TGTGCCGGCAGCCAAGAACGAGGGACAAACCTCTACAATGAGCAGTTCTTC.

To note about this clonotype: At one of its ends the junction is not consistent with the germline gene, which may arise from a read error. The chain employs TRBV12-3 or TRBV12-4 and TRBJ2-7, with TRBD2 matching over 7 bases. The CDR3 has 13 amino acids. Here the CDR3 DNA reads TGTGCCGGCAGAGTAGCGGGTTCCTACGAGCAGTACTTC. The encoded protein is CAGRVAGSYEQYF.

The V call is TRBV5-1, the J call TRBJ1-4; 7 bases are shared with TRBD1. There are 14 residues in the CDR3. The germline V gene has CDR1 SGHRS and CDR2 YFSETQ. The V gene end was trimmed by 4 bases and the J gene end by 13 bases; junction bases not matched to a gene: 13. The CDR3 loop reads CASSMTGFNETLFF. Written as DNA, the CDR3 is TGCGCCAGCAGCATGACAGGGTTTAATGAGACACTGTTTTTT.

V is TRBV29-1 and J is TRBJ1-1; TRBD1 might be the D (6 bases). There are 14 residues in the CDR3. The V and J ends lost 7 bases and 1 base respectively, with 16 bases between them. Germline values: CDR1 SQVTM, CDR2 ANQGSEA. CDR3 protein: CSGVGAFWNTEAFF. CDR3 coding DNA: TGCAGCGGGGTGGGGGCCTTTTGGAACACTGAAGCTTTCTTT.

J is TRBJ1-5 and V is TRBV20-1, with a tentative D call TRBD1 (6 bases). CDR3 size: 13 residues. Trimming shortened V by 6 bases and J by 6 bases, and 15 bases separated the two germline ends. Germline CDR1 reads DFQATT; CDR2 reads SNEGSKA (reference sequence). This CDR3 is CSAGRGTGQPQHF. DNA for the CDR3: TGCAGTGCGGGAAGGGGGACGGGTCAGCCCCAGCATTTT.

As regards this clonotype: The germline gene is not matched at one end of the junction; a read error may be the cause. V usage is TRBV12-3 or TRBV12-4 and J usage is TRBJ2-3, with 8 bases aligning to TRBD2. CDR3 length: 17 amino acids. The CDR3 bases are TGTGTCAGCAGTTCTCAGGGGCGGGGGGTATTAGGCGATACGCAGTATTTT. Translation: CVSSSQGRGVLGDTQYF.

The chain is built from TRBV12-3 or TRBV12-4 and TRBJ1-1; D may be TRBD1 (5 bases). Trimming took off 7 bases at V and 1 base at J, with 13 bases between the two ends. The CDR3 is 14 residues long. CDR3 residues: CASTRWQGNTEAFF. CDR3 nucleotides: TGTGCCAGCACCCGGTGGCAGGGGAACACTGAAGCTTTCTTT.

This chain connects TRBV14 to TRBJ1-1; 8 bases align to TRBD1. CDR1 is SGHDN, CDR2 FVKESK, per germline. The CDR3 is 14 residues long. The J segment lost 13 bases and the V segment lost 3 bases, leaving 13 bases of the junction unmatched. In DNA, the CDR3 is TGTGCCAGCAGCCATGATCAGGCACAGGGGGGAGTTTTCTTT. Its protein is CASSHDQAQGGVFF. Full variable domain (remainder filled in from reference TRBV14 and TRBJ1-1): EAGVTQFPSHSVIEKGQTVTLRCDPISGHDNLYWYRRVMGKEIKFLLHFVKESKQDESGMPNNRFLAERTGGTYSTLKVQPAELEDSGVYFCASSHDQAQGGVFFGQGTRLTVV.

This rearrangement joins TRBV9 to TRBJ2-5, with 8 bases matching TRBD2. CDR1 and CDR2 (germline): SGDLS, YYNGEE. The CDR3 runs to 14 residues. J gave up 11 bases and V 2 bases, and 11 bases lay outside the gene matches. This CDR3 is CASSVLAGMNEQYF. The CDR3 DNA reads TGTGCCAGCAGCGTGTTAGCGGGGATGAATGAGCAGTACTTC.

This clonotype appeared a few times. The chain carries TRBV2 and TRBJ2-5; D gene uncertain. Deletions cut 7 bases from V and 0 bases from J, with 6 bases between. Germline V gene lookup returns CDR1 SNHLY and CDR2 FYNNEI. There are 12 residues in the CDR3. The CDR3 here is CASKIYQETQYF. CDR3 nucleotide sequence: TGTGCCAGCAAGATCTACCAAGAGACCCAGTACTTC.

Only one count was recorded for this clonotype. This rearrangement joins TRBV3-1 to TRBJ2-4; D not resolved. Germline assignment: CDR1 LGHDT and CDR2 YNNKEL (reference sequence). V was shortened by 1 base and J by 13 bases, with 20 bases between the two germline ends. This CDR3 is 15 amino acids long. The CDR3 DNA follows: TGTGCCAGCAGCCAAGGTTTCGGCCCTTGTAATTTACAGTACTTC. It translates to CASSQGFGPCNLQYF.

This chain uses TRBV30 with TRBJ1-2, with 12 bases identical to TRBD1. The length of the CDR3 is 13 residues. V was pared by 7 bases and J by 8 bases, with 8 bases of the junction left unmatched. The germline V gene has CDR1 GTSNPN and CDR2 SVGIG (reference sequence). The CDR3 region has the DNA TGTGCCTACACCGGGACAGGGGGCGGCGGCTACACCTTC. It yields the protein CAYTGTGGGGYTF. The full variable domain, rest sourced from reference TRBV30 and TRBJ1-2, is SQTIHQWPATLVQPVGSPLSLECTVEGTSNPNLYWYRQAAGRGLQLLFYSVGIGQISSEVPQNLSASRPQDRQFILSSKKLLLSDSGFYLCAYTGTGGGGYTFGSGTRLTVV.